The source of this T cell receptor beta chain is a study of response to subunit inactivated influenza vaccine. The CDR3 is 15 residues long. Trimming took off 1 base at V and 7 bases at J, with 14 bases between the two ends. Looked up from germline, CDR1 is SGHTA and CDR2 is FQGNSA. In its sample, this clonotype was seen many times. TCRdb used MiXCR to reprocess the RT-PCR reads, holding one entry per CDR3 protein. Among 450,000 to 500,000 distinct CDR3 sequences listed, approximately 11% were seen once. This material consisted of PBMCs from blood, taken about 40 days after vaccination. The TCR originated in a man in his fifties who received an inactivated influenza vaccine. The rearrangement links TRBV7-2 to TRBJ1-5, with a tentative D call TRBD1 (6 bases). The CDR3 sequence is CASSLGRQGIQPQHF. The CDR3 coding sequence is TGTGCCAGCAGCTTAGGCCGGCAGGGGATCCAGCCCCAGCATTTT.